The T cell receptor beta chain described here comes from a study of identical twins. Study-level results: Zero-insertion analyses could be partly confounded by invariant MAIT and iNKT cells.

The sample holds a few counts of this clonotype. Its cognate antigen is unknown. The CDR3 extends over 20 amino acids. V was pared by 5 bases and J by 3 bases, with 19 bases of the junction left unmatched. MiXCR, applied by TCRdb to the 5' RACE reads, yields one record per CDR3 protein. The sample shows around 550,000 distinct CDR3 sequences, 15% of them seen only once. This sample also appeared in a second study, on yellow fever vaccine responses in identical twins.

Sequencing input: CD4+ T cells sorted from blood. V and J are TRBV12-3 or TRBV12-4 and TRBJ2-7, with TRBD2 matching over 13 bases. This TCR derives from a woman younger than 30 in good health. The CDR3 DNA reads TGTGCCAGCAGTCCTACCCCGGGACTAGCGGGAATGGGGTCTATCTACGAGCAGTACTTC. It is translated as CASSPTPGLAGMGSIYEQYF.